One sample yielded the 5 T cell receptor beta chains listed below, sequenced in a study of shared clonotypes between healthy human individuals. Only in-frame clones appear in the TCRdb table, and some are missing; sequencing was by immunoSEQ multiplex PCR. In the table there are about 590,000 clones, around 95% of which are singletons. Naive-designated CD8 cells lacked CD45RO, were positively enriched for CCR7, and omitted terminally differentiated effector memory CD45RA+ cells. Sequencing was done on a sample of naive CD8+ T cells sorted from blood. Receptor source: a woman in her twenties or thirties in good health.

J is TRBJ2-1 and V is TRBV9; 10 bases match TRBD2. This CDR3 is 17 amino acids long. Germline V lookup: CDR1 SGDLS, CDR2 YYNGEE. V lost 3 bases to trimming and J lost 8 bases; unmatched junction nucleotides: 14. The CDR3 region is CASSAHPGSGRGDEQFF. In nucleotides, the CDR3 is TGTGCCAGCAGCGCCCACCCGGGGAGCGGGAGGGGCGATGAGCAGTTCTTC.

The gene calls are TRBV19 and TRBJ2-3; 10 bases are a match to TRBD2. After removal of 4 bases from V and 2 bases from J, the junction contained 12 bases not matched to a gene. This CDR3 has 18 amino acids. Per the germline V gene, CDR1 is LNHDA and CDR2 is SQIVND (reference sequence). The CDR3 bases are TGTGCCAGTAGTAGAACCGGGACTAGCGAAGTTTTCACAGATACGCAGTATTTT. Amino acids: CASSRTGTSEVFTDTQYF.

CDR3 in DNA: TGCGCCAGCAGCCCAACAGGGATTTACAATGAGCAGTTCTTC. It encodes CASSPTGIYNEQFF. The V call is TRBV5-1, the J call TRBJ2-1, with TRBD1 as a possible D gene (6 bases). This CDR3 has 14 residues. From germline, CDR1 is SGHRS and CDR2 YFSETQ. The V end lost 4 bases, the J end lost 4 bases, and 12 bases lay between the germline ends.

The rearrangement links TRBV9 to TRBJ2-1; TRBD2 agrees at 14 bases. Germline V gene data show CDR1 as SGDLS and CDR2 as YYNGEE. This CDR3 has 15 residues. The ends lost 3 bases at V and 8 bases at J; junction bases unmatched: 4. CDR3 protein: CASSGGTSGRYEQFF. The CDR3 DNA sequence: TGTGCCAGCAGCGGGGGGACTAGCGGGAGATATGAGCAGTTCTTC.

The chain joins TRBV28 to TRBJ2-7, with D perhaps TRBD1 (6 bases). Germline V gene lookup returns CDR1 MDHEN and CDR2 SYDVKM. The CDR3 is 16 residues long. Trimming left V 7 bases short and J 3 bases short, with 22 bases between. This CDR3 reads CASNWGSKTGRYEQYF. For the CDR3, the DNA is TGTGCCAGCAACTGGGGGAGTAAGACAGGACGCTACGAGCAGTACTTC.